A single sample is the source of the 21 T cell receptor beta chains below, sequenced in a study of blood T cell repertoires in COVID-19 (dated by TCRdb to about 2020). Library construction relied on the immunoSEQ multiplex PCR assay. TCRdb retrieved this table from immuneACCESS and kept in-frame rearrangements only. Not all clones are present; in checked studies, unresolved V genes account for under half, and no reason is known for the remainder. Present in this sample are about 430,000 clones, roughly nine tenths of which were seen just once. In total, the top ten clones hold roughly 1.1% of the sample. Sequencing was carried out using PBMCs or T cells enriched from blood (not recorded which). The receptors derive from a man aged 25-45 years who had recovered from COVID-19.

The V and J genes are TRBV2 and TRBJ1-2, with D maybe TRBD1 (5 bases). Germline CDR1 is SNHLY and CDR2 is FYNNEI. Deletions cut 6 bases from V and 6 bases from J, with 23 bases between. The CDR3 loop spans 16 amino acids. The DNA of the CDR3 is TGTGCCAGCAGCGCTACGACAGTTGGGATGGTCCATGGCTACACCTTC. This codes for CASSATTVGMVHGYTF.

This chain links TRBV20-1 with TRBJ1-1; D is undetermined. This CDR3 is 12 amino acids long. The germline gives CDR1 DFQATT, CDR2 SNEGSKA (reference sequence). Trimming pared 3 bases from V and 4 bases from J, leaving 9 bases between. The CDR3 here is CSASKAATEAFF. CDR3 DNA sequence: TGCAGTGCTAGTAAGGCGGCCACTGAAGCTTTCTTT.

The chain combines TRBV5-6 with TRBJ2-1; 8 positions agree with TRBD2. Germline V gene lookup returns CDR1 SGHDT and CDR2 YYEEEE. This CDR3 comprises 14 residues. V was pared by 7 bases and J by 4 bases, with 7 bases of the junction left unmatched. The CDR3: CASLAGGPYNEQFF. DNA for the CDR3: TGTGCCAGCCTCGCGGGGGGCCCATACAATGAGCAGTTCTTC.

This clone was seen a few times. The chain is built from TRBV6-6 and TRBJ2-7, with 7 nucleotides matching TRBD1. Germline CDR1 MNHNY, CDR2 SVGAGI (reference sequence). This CDR3 is built from 13 residues. Unmatched junction bases numbered 15, after V lost 6 bases and J lost 13 bases. The CDR3 sequence is CASSHRDRDSGYF. DNA of the CDR3: TGTGCCAGCAGCCACCGGGACAGAGACTCTGGATACTTC.

The rearrangement uses TRBV7-9 and TRBJ2-6; 7 bases are a match to TRBD1. V gave up 5 bases and J gave up 0 bases; unmatched junction bases: 4. Germline loops: CDR1 SEHNR, CDR2 FQNEAQ (reference sequence). The CDR3 spans 16 residues. In nucleotides, the CDR3 is TGTGCCAGCAGCCCGGGACAGTTCTCTGGGGCCAACGTCCTGACTTTC. It yields the protein CASSPGQFSGANVLTF.

The chain recombines TRBV10-3 with TRBJ2-5; TRBD1 matches 8 bases. Per germline, CDR1 ENHRY and CDR2 SYGVKD. The CDR3 totals 15 residues. With 4 bases clipped from V and 5 bases from J, the junction kept 9 bases outside the gene matches. CDR3 sequence reads: CAISAPGTGLETQYF. The CDR3 DNA reads TGTGCCATCAGTGCTCCCGGGACAGGACTGGAGACCCAGTACTTC.

This clone has just one count. The chain carries TRBV30 and TRBJ1-4, with D maybe TRBD1 (5 bases). The ends were cut back, 1 base at V and 13 bases at J, with 19 bases in the middle. This CDR3 has 14 residues. Germline V gives CDR1 GTSNPN, CDR2 SVGIG (reference sequence). CDR3: CAWSGRTLERGLFF. DNA of the CDR3: TGTGCCTGGAGTGGTCGGACGTTGGAAAGGGGACTGTTTTTT.

Concerning this clone: This sample also contains other DNA sequences that code for the same CDR3. The chain is built from TRBV30 and TRBJ1-3, with D uncertain. The CDR3 loop spans 12 amino acids. V was shortened by 4 bases and J by 0 bases, with 4 bases between the two germline ends. Per the germline V gene, CDR1 is GTSNPN and CDR2 is SVGIG (reference sequence). The CDR3 DNA sequence: TGTGCCTGGACAGGCTCTGGAAACACCATATATTTT. Translating gives CAWTGSGNTIYF.

The chain has TRBV2 and TRBJ2-7, with D unclear. Trimming pared 6 bases from V and 4 bases from J, leaving 10 bases between. This CDR3 region has 12 residues. Germline V gives CDR1 SNHLY, CDR2 FYNNEI. The CDR3 nucleotides read TGTGCCAGCAGGTACCAGGCTTACGAGCAGTACTTC. This translates into CASRYQAYEQYF.

V is TRBV23-1 and J is TRBJ1-5, with a tentative D call TRBD1 (6 bases). TRBV23-1 is reported as an ORF; its role is uncertain. The CDR3 runs to 17 residues. Trimming took off 4 bases at V and 9 bases at J, with 25 bases between the two ends. As DNA, the CDR3 is TGCGCCAGCAGTCTAAATTGCGGCAGGGGATCCCCTGGGCCCCAGCATTTT. Translation gives CASSLNCGRGSPGPQHF.

This clone showed up just once. The V call is TRBV19, the J call TRBJ2-3, with D perhaps matching TRBD2 (6 bases). This CDR3 comprises 15 residues. With 3 bases removed from V and 1 base from J, the gap between germline ends came to 11 bases. Germline assignment: CDR1 LNHDA and CDR2 SQIVND (reference sequence). CDR3 loop: CASSMGGKGTDTQYF. The CDR3 coding sequence is TGTGCCAGTAGTATGGGGGGAAAGGGCACAGATACGCAGTATTTT.

This clone was seen only once. The gene calls are TRBV24-1 and TRBJ2-1, with 8 bases matching TRBD2. The CDR3 has 16 residues. Germline V gene data show CDR1 as KGHDR and CDR2 as SFDVKD. Trimming removed 4 bases from V and 0 bases from J; junction bases left unmatched: 4. The CDR3 loop reads CATSEAGTSSYNEQFF. CDR3 nucleotides: TGTGCCACCAGTGAAGCCGGGACTAGCTCCTACAATGAGCAGTTCTTC.

The chain combines TRBV4-1 with TRBJ2-5, with D perhaps matching TRBD2 (6 bases). V was clipped by 4 bases and J by 5 bases, with 17 bases between them. The CDR3 covers 15 residues. Looked up from germline, CDR1 is MGHRA and CDR2 is YSYEKL. CDR3 sequence: CASSPPGGRRETQYF. As DNA, the CDR3 is TGCGCCAGCAGCCCCCCGGGTGGGAGGAGGGAGACCCAGTACTTC.

V usage is TRBV5-1 and J usage is TRBJ1-1; D gene uncertain. This CDR3 is built from 12 residues. Germline CDR1 SGHRS, CDR2 YFSETQ. Trimming took off 0 bases at V and 5 bases at J, with 5 bases between the two ends. CDR3 loop: CASSLDITEAFF. The CDR3 region has the DNA TGCGCCAGCAGCTTGGACATAACTGAAGCTTTCTTT.

This clone occurred once. The gene calls are TRBV28 and TRBJ2-1, with 8 bases aligning to TRBD2. The CDR3 runs 21 residues. The V and J ends lost 2 bases and 3 bases, in that order; junction bases with no gene match: 21. The germline CDR1 and CDR2 sequences are MDHEN and SYDVKM. CDR3 loop: CASSLDKSALADSGFYNEQFF. The CDR3 coding sequence is TGTGCCAGCAGTTTAGATAAGTCGGCACTAGCGGACAGTGGTTTCTACAATGAGCAGTTCTTC.

The chain couples TRBV5-1 to TRBJ1-1, with D unclear. V gave up 2 bases and J gave up 4 bases, with 9 bases separating them. Looked up from germline, CDR1 is SGHRS and CDR2 is YFSETQ. This CDR3 comprises 13 residues. CDR3 in amino acids: CASSFAGSTEAFF. The CDR3 DNA sequence: TGCGCCAGCAGCTTTGCGGGTAGCACTGAAGCTTTCTTT.

The chain employs TRBV5-1 and TRBJ2-2, with 9 bases that match TRBD2. Germline lookup yields CDR1 SGHRS and CDR2 YFSETQ. J lost 3 bases, V lost 5 bases, and 11 bases had no gene match. The CDR3 spans 17 residues. The CDR3 loop is CASRASGTLSYTGELFF. The CDR3 DNA reads as TGCGCCAGCAGGGCTAGCGGGACCCTGTCTTACACCGGGGAGCTGTTTTTT.

V usage is TRBV5-1 and J usage is TRBJ1-2; unclear D gene. CDR3 size: 15 residues. Germline V gene lookup returns CDR1 SGHRS and CDR2 YFSETQ. Trimming took off 0 bases at V and 0 bases at J, with 9 bases between the two ends. The CDR3 protein is CASSLGAATNYGYTF. The CDR3 DNA is TGCGCCAGCAGCTTGGGTGCAGCGACTAACTATGGCTACACCTTC. The whole variable domain, filled in from reference TRBV5-1 and TRBJ1-2, reads KAGVTQTPRYLIKTRGQQVTLSCSPISGHRSVSWYQQTPGQGLQFLFEYFSETQRNKGNFPGRFSGRQFSNSRSEMNVSTLELGDSALYLCASSLGAATNYGYTFGSGTRLTVV.

The chain combines TRBV30 with TRBJ1-2, with 8 bases fitting TRBD1. This CDR3 is built from 12 residues. V dropped 1 base and J dropped 7; count of bases not matched to a gene: 2. From germline, CDR1 is GTSNPN and CDR2 SVGIG (reference sequence). The CDR3 loop is CAWSGTGRGYTF. CDR3 DNA: TGTGCCTGGAGTGGGACAGGGCGTGGCTACACCTTC.

The gene calls are TRBV28 and TRBJ1-4, with D uncertain. Germline CDR1 and CDR2: MDHEN and SYDVKM. This CDR3 region has 14 residues. Between the trimmed V and J ends, which lost 5 bases and 0 bases, there was a span of 7 bases. In nucleotides, the CDR3 is TGTGCCAGCAGTCCACATACAACTAATGAAAAACTGTTTTTT. Translated, it gives CASSPHTTNEKLFF.

V usage is TRBV2 and J usage is TRBJ2-2; TRBD2 agrees at 8 bases. This CDR3 is built from 14 residues. Germline V lookup: CDR1 SNHLY, CDR2 FYNNEI. V lost 6 bases and J lost 7; bases outside the gene matches: 7. The CDR3: CASRAGEVGGELFF. As DNA, the CDR3 is TGTGCCAGCAGAGCGGGAGAAGTGGGCGGGGAGCTGTTTTTT.